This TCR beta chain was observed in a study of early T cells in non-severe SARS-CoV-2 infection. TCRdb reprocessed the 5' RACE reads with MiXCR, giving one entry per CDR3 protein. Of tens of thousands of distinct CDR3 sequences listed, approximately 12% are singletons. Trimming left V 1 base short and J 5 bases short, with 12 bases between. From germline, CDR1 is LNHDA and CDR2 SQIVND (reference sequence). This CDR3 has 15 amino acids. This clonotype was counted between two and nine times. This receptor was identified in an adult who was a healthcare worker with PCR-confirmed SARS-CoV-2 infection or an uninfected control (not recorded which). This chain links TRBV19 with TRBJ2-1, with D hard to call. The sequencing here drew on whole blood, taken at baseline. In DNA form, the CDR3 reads TGTGCCAGTAGTATAGTATTGGGCTATAACAATGAGCAGTTCTTC. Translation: CASSIVLGYNNEQFF.